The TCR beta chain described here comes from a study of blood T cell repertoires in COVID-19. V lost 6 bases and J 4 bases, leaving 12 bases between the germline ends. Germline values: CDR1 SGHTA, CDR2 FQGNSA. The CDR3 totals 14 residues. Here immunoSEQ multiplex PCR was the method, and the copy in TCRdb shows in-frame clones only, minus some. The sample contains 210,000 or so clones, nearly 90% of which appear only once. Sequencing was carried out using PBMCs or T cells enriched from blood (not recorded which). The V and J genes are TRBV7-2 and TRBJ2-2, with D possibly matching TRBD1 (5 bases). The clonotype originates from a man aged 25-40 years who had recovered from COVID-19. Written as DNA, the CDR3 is TGTGCCAGCAGTCTAAGACAGCGCACCGGGGAGCTGTTTTTT. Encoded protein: CASSLRQRTGELFF. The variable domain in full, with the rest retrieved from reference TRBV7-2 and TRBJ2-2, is GAGVSQSPSNKVTEKGKDVELRCDPISGHTALYWYRQSLGQGLEFLIYFQGNSAPDKSGLPSDRFSAERTGGSVSTLTIQRTQQEDSAVYLCASSLRQRTGELFFGEGSRLTVL.